This T cell receptor (beta chain) was captured in a study of shared clonotypes between healthy human individuals. Background on the study: Sampling drew on donors who were two women and a few men aged 18 to 49.

This clone was seen once. Its antigen is currently unknown. Germline V gene lookup returns CDR1 SEHNR and CDR2 FQNEAQ (reference sequence). V was shortened by 3 bases and J by 5 bases, with 8 bases between the two germline ends. This CDR3 is built from 13 residues. Measured with immunoSEQ multiplex PCR; TCRdb has only the in-frame clones, and not every one. The top ten hold approximately 1.8% of the sample, which has hundreds of thousands of clones, about 74% seen once. Findings of the study overall: Clonotypes shared by all four sorted-subset donors had higher generation probabilities than non-shared clonotypes.

The clonotype originates from a woman in her thirties in good health. What was sequenced was memory CD4+ T cells sorted from blood. Subset noted: CD45RA-negative fraction. The chain recombines TRBV7-9 with TRBJ2-1; weak D call: TRBD2 (5 bases). CDR3 nucleotides: TGTGCCAGCAGCTTGACGGGAAACAATGAGCAGTTCTTC. It translates to CASSLTGNNEQFF.